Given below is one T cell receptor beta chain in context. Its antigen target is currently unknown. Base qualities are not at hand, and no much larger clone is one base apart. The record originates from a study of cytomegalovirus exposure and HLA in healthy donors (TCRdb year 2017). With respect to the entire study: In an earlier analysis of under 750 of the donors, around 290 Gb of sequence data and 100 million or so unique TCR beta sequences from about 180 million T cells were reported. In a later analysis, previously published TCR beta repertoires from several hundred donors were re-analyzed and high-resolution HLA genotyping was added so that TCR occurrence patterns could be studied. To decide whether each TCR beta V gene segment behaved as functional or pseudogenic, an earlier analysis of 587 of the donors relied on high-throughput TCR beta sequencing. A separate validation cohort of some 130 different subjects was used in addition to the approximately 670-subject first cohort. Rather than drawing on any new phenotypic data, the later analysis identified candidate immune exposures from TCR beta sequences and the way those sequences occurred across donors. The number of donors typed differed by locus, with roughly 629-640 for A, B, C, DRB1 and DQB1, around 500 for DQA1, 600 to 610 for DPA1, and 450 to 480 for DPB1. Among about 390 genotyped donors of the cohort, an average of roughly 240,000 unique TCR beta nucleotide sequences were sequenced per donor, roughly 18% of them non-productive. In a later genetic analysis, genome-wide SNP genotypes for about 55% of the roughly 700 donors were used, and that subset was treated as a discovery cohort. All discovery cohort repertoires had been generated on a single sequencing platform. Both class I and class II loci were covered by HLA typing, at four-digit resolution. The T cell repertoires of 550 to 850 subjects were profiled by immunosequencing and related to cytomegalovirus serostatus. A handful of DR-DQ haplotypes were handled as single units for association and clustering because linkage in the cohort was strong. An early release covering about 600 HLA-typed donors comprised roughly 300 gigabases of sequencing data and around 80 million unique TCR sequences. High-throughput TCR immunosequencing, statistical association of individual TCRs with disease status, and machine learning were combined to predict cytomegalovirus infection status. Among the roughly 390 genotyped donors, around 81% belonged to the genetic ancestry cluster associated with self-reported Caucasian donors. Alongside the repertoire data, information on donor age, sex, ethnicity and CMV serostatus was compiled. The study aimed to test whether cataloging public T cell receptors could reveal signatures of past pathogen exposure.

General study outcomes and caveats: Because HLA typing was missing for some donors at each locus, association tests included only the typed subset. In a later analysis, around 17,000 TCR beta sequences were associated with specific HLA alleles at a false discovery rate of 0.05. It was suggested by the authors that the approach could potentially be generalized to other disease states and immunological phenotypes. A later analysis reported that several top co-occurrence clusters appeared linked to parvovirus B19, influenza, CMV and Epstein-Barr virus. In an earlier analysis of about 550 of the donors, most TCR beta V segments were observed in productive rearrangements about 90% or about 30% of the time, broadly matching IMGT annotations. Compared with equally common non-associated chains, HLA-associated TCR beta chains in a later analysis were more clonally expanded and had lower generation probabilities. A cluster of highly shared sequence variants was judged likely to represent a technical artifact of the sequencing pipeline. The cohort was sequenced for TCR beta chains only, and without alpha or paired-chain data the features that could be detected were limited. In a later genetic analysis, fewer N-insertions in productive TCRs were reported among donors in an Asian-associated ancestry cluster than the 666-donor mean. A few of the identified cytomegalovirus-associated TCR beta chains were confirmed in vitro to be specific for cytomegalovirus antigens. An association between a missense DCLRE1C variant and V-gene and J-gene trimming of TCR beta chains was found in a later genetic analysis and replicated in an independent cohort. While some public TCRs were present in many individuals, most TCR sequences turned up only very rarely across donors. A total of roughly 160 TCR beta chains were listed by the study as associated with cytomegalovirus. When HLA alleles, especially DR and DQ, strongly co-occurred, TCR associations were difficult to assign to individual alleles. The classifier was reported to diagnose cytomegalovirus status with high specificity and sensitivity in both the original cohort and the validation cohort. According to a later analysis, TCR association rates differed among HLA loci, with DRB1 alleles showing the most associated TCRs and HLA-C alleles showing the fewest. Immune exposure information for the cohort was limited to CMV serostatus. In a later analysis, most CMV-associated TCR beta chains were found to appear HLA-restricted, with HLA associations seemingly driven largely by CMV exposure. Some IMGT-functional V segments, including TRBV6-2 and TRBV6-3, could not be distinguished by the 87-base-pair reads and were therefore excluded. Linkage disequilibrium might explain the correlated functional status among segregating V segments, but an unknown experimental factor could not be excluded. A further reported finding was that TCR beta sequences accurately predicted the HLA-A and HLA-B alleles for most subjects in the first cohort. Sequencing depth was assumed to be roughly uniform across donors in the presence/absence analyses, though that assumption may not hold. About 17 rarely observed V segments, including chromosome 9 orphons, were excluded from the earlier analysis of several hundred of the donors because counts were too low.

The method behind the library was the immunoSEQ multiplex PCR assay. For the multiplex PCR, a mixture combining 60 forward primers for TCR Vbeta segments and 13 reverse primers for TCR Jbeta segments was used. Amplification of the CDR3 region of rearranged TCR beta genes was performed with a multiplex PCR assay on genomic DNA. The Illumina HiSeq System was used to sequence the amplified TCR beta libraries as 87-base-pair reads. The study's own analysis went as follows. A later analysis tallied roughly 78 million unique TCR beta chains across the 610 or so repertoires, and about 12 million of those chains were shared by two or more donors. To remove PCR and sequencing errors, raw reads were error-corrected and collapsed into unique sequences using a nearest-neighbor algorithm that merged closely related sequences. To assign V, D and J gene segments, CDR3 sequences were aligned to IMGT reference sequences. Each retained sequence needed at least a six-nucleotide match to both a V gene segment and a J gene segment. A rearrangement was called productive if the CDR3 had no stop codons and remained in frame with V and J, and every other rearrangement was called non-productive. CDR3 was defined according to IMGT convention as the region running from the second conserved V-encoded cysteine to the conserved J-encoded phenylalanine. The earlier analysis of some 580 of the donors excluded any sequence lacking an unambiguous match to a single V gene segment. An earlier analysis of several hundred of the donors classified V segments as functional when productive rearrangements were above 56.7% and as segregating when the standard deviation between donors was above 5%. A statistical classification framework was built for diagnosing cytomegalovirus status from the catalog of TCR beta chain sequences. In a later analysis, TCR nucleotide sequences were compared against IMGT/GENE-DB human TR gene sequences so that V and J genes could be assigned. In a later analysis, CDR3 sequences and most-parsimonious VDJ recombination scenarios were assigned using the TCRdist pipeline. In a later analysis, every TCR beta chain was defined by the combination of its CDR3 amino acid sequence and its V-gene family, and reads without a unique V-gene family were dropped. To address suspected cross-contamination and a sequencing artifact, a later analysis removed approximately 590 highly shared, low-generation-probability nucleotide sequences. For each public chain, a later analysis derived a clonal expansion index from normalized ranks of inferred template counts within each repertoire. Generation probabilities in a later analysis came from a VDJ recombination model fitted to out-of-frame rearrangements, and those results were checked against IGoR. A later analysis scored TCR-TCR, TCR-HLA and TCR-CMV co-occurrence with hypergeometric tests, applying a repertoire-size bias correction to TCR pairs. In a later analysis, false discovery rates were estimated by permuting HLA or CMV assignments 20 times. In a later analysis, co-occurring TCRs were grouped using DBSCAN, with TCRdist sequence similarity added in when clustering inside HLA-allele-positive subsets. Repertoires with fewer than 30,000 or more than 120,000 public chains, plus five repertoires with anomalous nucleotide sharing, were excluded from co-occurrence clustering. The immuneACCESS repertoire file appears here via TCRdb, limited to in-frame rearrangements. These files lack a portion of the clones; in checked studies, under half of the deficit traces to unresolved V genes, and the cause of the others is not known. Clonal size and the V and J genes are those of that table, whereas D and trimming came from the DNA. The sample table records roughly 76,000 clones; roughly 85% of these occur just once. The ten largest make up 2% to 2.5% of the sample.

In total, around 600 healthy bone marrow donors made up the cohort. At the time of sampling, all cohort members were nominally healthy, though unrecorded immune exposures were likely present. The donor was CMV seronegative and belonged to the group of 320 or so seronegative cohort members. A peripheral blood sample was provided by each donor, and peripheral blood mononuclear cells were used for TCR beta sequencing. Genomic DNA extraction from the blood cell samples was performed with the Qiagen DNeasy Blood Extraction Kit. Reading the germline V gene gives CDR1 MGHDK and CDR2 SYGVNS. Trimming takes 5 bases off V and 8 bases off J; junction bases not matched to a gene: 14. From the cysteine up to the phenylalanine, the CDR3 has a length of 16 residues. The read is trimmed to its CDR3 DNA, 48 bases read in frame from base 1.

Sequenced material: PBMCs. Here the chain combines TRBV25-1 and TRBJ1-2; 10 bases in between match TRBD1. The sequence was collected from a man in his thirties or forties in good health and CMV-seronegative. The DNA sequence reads TGTGCCAGCAGTCCTCCGGGACAGGGGACTTTTAACGGCTACACCTTC. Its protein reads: CASSPPGQGTFNGYTF.